This TCR beta chain emerged from a study of blood T cell repertoires in COVID-19. Study information: PBMCs, B-cell-depleted T cells, or T cells provided the cDNA or gDNA that made up the material.

As handled by the study authors: Reference gene primer amplification gave estimated nucleated cell counts. Generated by immunoSEQ multiplex PCR, the TCRdb table keeps only in-frame clones and is missing some. V, J and clone size reflect that table, while D and trimming were determined from the DNA. The table shows some 190,000 clones, with almost 85% occurring only once. The CDR3 length is 14 residues. The V gene's germline CDR1 is LNHDA and CDR2 SQIVND (reference sequence). V lost 7 bases to trimming and J lost 0 bases, with 13 bases between them. Sequenced sample: peripheral blood. The V call is TRBV19, the J call TRBJ2-7; D remains ambiguous. This TCR was sampled from a woman in her 70s with active or convalescent COVID-19. CDR3 amino acids: CASNEARSSYEQYF. The DNA of the CDR3 is TGTGCCAGTAATGAGGCTAGGAGCTCCTACGAGCAGTACTTC.